These 14 T cell receptor beta chains were all obtained from the same sample, sequenced in a study of T cells in Graves' hyperthyroidism and ophthalmopathy (dated by TCRdb to the late 2010s). Receptors were amplified or captured by multiplex PCR. TCRdb names Illumina HiSeq 2000 as the instrument used. TCR beta CDR3 regions were amplified from RNA transcripts. For the first round of RT-PCR on the TCR CDR3, the HTBI primer set was used together with the Qiagen OneStep RT-PCR kit. Using fastp at Q25 and MiXCR, TCRdb reprocessed the public reads and kept productive beta chains. CDR3 protein duplicates are merged, each entry listing the most common genes and DNA. The sample table records a few hundred thousand distinct CDR3 sequences; roughly a sixth of these occur just once. The biggest ten clones account for 25% to 30% of the sample. Sequenced material: blood. The receptor set was obtained from a woman aged 25 to 39 with Graves' ophthalmopathy.

The V call is TRBV29-1, the J call TRBJ2-1; D perhaps matches TRBD2 (6 bases). The CDR3 length is 12 residues. V lost 6 bases and J 8 bases, leaving 14 bases between the germline ends. Looked up from germline, CDR1 is SQVTM and CDR2 is ANQGSEA. The CDR3 protein is CSVKRGGDEQFF. The DNA of the CDR3 is TGCAGCGTGAAGCGTGGAGGGGATGAGCAGTTCTTC.

This clonotype was observed a few times. This sequence joins TRBV27 and TRBJ2-3; 7 nucleotides align to TRBD2. V was clipped by 6 bases and J by 6 bases; unmatched bases: 15. The CDR3 extends over 16 amino acids. Germline V lookup: CDR1 MNHEY, CDR2 SMNVEV (reference sequence). The CDR3 spells CASRSYRGGLGDTQYF. CDR3 nucleotide sequence: TGTGCCAGCAGAAGTTATAGGGGAGGGTTAGGCGATACGCAGTATTTT.

The chain couples TRBV28 to TRBJ2-7, with TRBD2 identical over 10 bases. Germline CDR1 MDHEN, CDR2 SYDVKM. The CDR3 has 14 amino acids. Germline trimming cut 6 bases from V and 3 bases from J; bases unmatched to any gene: 5. The DNA for the CDR3 is TGTGCCAGCAGGAAGCGGGAGGGACGCTACGAGCAGTACTTC. This translates into CASRKREGRYEQYF.

This clonotype was picked up many times. The chain is built from TRBV11-2 and TRBJ2-7; D is possibly TRBD2 (6 bases). The V gene's germline CDR1 is SGHAT and CDR2 FQNNGV. The CDR3 runs to 13 residues. V was cut by 0 bases and J by 8 bases, with 11 bases left in between. Here the CDR3 DNA reads TGTGCCAGCAGCTTAGAGGAGCGGGTCAAGCAGTACTTC. Its protein product is CASSLEERVKQYF.

This clonotype was counted many times. The V and J genes are TRBV20-1 and TRBJ2-5; possibly TRBD1 for D (6 bases). Trimming took 3 bases from V and 5 from J, leaving 19 bases between them. From germline, CDR1 is DFQATT and CDR2 SNEGSKA (reference sequence). The CDR3 covers 15 residues. CDR3 sequence reads: CSASVYREGWETQYF. DNA for the CDR3: TGCAGTGCTAGTGTCTACAGGGAAGGCTGGGAGACCCAGTACTTC.

This chain links TRBV2 with TRBJ2-3, with D tentatively TRBD1 or TRBD2 (5 bases each). V shed 4 bases and J shed 3 bases, with 17 bases lying between them. This CDR3 has 16 residues. Germline-derived CDR1 and CDR2 are SNHLY and FYNNEI. CDR3 nucleotides: TGTGCCAGCAGTGGTGGGGGTAGCGACGGGACAGATACGCAGTATTTT. As protein: CASSGGGSDGTDTQYF.

In regard to this clonotype: An end of the junction differs from the germline gene, which may be a read error. The J gene is TRBJ2-3, the V gene TRBV10-3; D is unresolved. Germline values: CDR1 ENHRY, CDR2 SYGVKD. This CDR3 is built from 15 residues. The CDR3 bases are TGTGCCATCAGTGAGTCCGTCCGCGGCACAGATACGAAGTATTTT. Translation: CAISESVRGTDTKYF.

This clonotype showed up many times. J is TRBJ2-1 and V is TRBV20-1; D is perhaps TRBD2 (5 bases). Germline CDR1 DFQATT, CDR2 SNEGSKA (reference sequence). The CDR3 totals 14 residues. V lost 6 bases to trimming and J lost 0 bases, with 12 bases between them. The CDR3 region has the DNA TGCAGTGCCGTCGGACTGATCTCCTACAATGAGCAGTTCTTC. It is translated as CSAVGLISYNEQFF.

This clonotype was seen ten or more times. This chain connects TRBV19 to TRBJ1-5; D is uncertain. The V gene's germline CDR1 is LNHDA and CDR2 SQIVND (reference sequence). This CDR3 comprises 15 residues. Deletions cut 3 bases from V and 2 bases from J, with 11 bases between. The CDR3 sequence is CASSIVGGGNQPQHF. The CDR3 DNA follows: TGTGCCAGTAGTATCGTGGGAGGCGGCAATCAGCCCCAGCATTTT.

This clonotype was observed many times. The CDR3 is CAWSVGLQGAVETQYF. Here the CDR3 DNA reads TGTGCCTGGAGTGTGGGTTTGCAGGGGGCCGTGGAGACCCAGTACTTC. The chain uses TRBV30 and TRBJ2-5, with TRBD1 matching 8 bases. The CDR3 is 16 amino acids. Germline-derived CDR1 and CDR2 are GTSNPN and SVGIG (reference sequence). The V segment lost 0 bases and the J segment 5 bases; nucleotides outside the gene matches: 11.

V is TRBV12-3 or TRBV12-4 and J is TRBJ2-7; 9 bases line up with TRBD2. The CDR3 spans 18 residues. V lost 4 bases and J lost 0; bases outside the gene matches: 13. The CDR3 region is CASSWGGAGGINSYEQYF. CDR3 nucleotide sequence: TGTGCCAGCAGTTGGGGGGGGGCGGGAGGGATCAACTCCTACGAGCAGTACTTC.

This clonotype was seen many times. The chain employs TRBV24-1 and TRBJ1-5; 7 nucleotides line up with TRBD1. The CDR3 is 15 amino acids. Trimming removed 3 bases from V and 0 bases from J; junction bases left unmatched: 1. The germline V gene encodes CDR1 KGHDR and CDR2 SFDVKD. The CDR3 here is CATSDTGDSNQPQHF. CDR3 nucleotide sequence: TGTGCCACCAGTGATACAGGGGATAGCAATCAGCCCCAGCATTTT.

This clonotype showed up many times. Here the CDR3 DNA reads TGCGCCAGCAGCTCCGAGCCGGGACTAGCCGGCGAGCAGTACTTC. Its protein product is CASSSEPGLAGEQYF. The genes are TRBV5-1 and TRBJ2-7, with 9 positions matching TRBD2. The CDR3 extends over 15 amino acids. The germline V gene has CDR1 SGHRS and CDR2 YFSETQ. Trimming cost V 3 bases and J 6 bases; bases outside gene matches: 10. Variable domain in full (rest from reference TRBV5-1 and TRBJ2-7): KAGVTQTPRYLIKTRGQQVTLSCSPISGHRSVSWYQQTPGQGLQFLFEYFSETQRNKGNFPGRFSGRQFSNSRSEMNVSTLELGDSALYLCASSSEPGLAGEQYFGPGTRLTVT.

This clonotype has just a few counts. The chain is built from TRBV29-1 and TRBJ1-1; 7 bases agree with TRBD1. The junction had 13 bases not matched to a gene; V was cut back by 7 bases and J by 11 bases. Germline V lookup: CDR1 SQVTM, CDR2 ANQGSEA. This CDR3 region has 12 residues. CDR3 in DNA: TGCAGCGGTGGGACAGATGTTGGGCGGGCTTTCTTT. This translates into CSGGTDVGRAFF.